This T cell receptor beta chain appears in the sequencing data of a study of T cell repertoires in cytomegalovirus infection. Via MiXCR, TCRdb re-called the reads, giving one row per CDR3 protein. The sample comprises some 560,000 distinct CDR3 sequences, roughly 42% of which are singletons, and around 48% rests with the top ten. This clonotype was counted once. Its antigen is unidentified. Deletions cut 2 bases from V and 6 bases from J, with 14 bases between. The CDR3 runs to 15 residues. Germline-derived CDR1 and CDR2 are SGHAT and FQNNGV. The source of this sequence is a human donor in good health (CMV status not recorded). Some clones in this sample may be carry-over from other donors' samples. This rearrangement joins TRBV11-2 to TRBJ2-1, with a tentative D call TRBD2 (5 bases). The sequencing here drew on cultured PBMCs, taken from culture after CMV antigen stimulation. CDR3: CASSLFLGVGNEQFF. The CDR3 nucleotides are TGTGCCAGCAGCTTATTTTTGGGAGTCGGCAATGAGCAGTTCTTC.